These 18 T cell receptor beta chains were sequenced from one sample in a study of vaccination and CD4 T cells after COVID-19. These receptors' antigens are unknown. The Oncomine TCR Beta short-read assay generated sequence data from the DNA of cultured CD4+ T cells. TCRdb fed the PCR reads into MiXCR, producing one record per CDR3 protein. The data contain over 8,500 distinct CDR3 sequences, 68% of them seen just once; the ten biggest clones take up 9%. The treatment denotes: roughly ten-day PBMC culture with coronavirus spike peptide pools or control peptides (ViraFEST assay). Sequencing used CD4+ T cells from blood, cultured in vitro, obtained before SARS-CoV-2 vaccination. These receptors were taken from a human donor who had recovered from COVID-19.

This clonotype was observed once. The CDR3 bases are TGCAGTGCTAGACGATTAACCCAGGGGTTTGGCTTTTCTGGCTACACCTTC. Its translation: CSARRLTQGFGFSGYTF. This chain uses TRBV20-1 with TRBJ1-2, with a tentative D call TRBD1 (6 bases). From germline, CDR1 is DFQATT and CDR2 SNEGSKA (reference sequence). The CDR3 loop spans 17 amino acids. V lost 2 bases, J lost 7 bases, and 26 bases lay in between.

This clonotype was seen only a few times. This chain connects TRBV7-2 to TRBJ2-5; 9 bases line up with TRBD1. The J segment lost 2 bases and the V segment lost 0 bases, leaving 1 base of the junction unmatched. Germline CDR1 SGHTA, CDR2 FQGNSA. The CDR3 has 15 residues. In DNA form, the CDR3 reads TGTGCCAGCAGCTTAGCCGGACAGGGGCAAGAGACCCAGTACTTC. Translating gives CASSLAGQGQETQYF.

This chain joins TRBV7-9 and TRBJ2-7, with TRBD1 matching over 8 bases. This CDR3 has 13 amino acids. V lost 4 bases, J lost 6 bases, and 5 bases stayed unmatched. Germline CDR1 SEHNR, CDR2 FQNEAQ (reference sequence). The CDR3 DNA follows: TGTGCCAGCAGCTCGGACAGGGTACGCGAGCAGTACTTC. Its translation: CASSSDRVREQYF. Full variable domain (missing parts from reference TRBV7-9 and TRBJ2-7): DTGVSQNPRHKITKRGQNVTFRCDPISEHNRLYWYRQTLGQGPEFLTYFQNEAQLEKSRLLSDRFSAERPKGSFSTLEIQRTEQGDSAMYLCASSSDRVREQYFGPGTRLTVT.

The chain links TRBV6-1 to TRBJ2-7; TRBD1 agrees at 8 bases. The CDR3 is 11 amino acids. The trim removed 5 bases at V and 7 bases at J, leaving 1 base unmatched. Germline V gives CDR1 MNHNS, CDR2 SASEGT. The DNA of the CDR3 is TGTGCCAGCAGTCGGACAGGGGAGCAGTACTTC. It is translated as CASSRTGEQYF.

V gene TRBV30 combines with J gene TRBJ2-5; D is uncertain. CDR3 size: 12 residues. Looked up from germline, CDR1 is GTSNPN and CDR2 is SVGIG (reference sequence). V was shortened by 0 bases and J by 5 bases, with 7 bases between the two germline ends. CDR3 region: CAWSVLWETQYF. As DNA, the CDR3 is TGTGCCTGGAGTGTACTGTGGGAGACCCAGTACTTC.

The V gene is TRBV11-2, the J gene TRBJ1-1; D is perhaps TRBD1 (5 bases). CDR3 size: 15 residues. V lost 0 bases to trimming and J lost 12 bases, with 20 bases between them. CDR1 is SGHAT and CDR2 is FQNNGV in the germline V gene. CDR3 loop: CASSLDSRTSSYPFF. CDR3 nucleotide sequence: TGTGCCAGCAGCTTAGATTCCAGGACAAGTAGCTATCCTTTCTTT.

This clonotype has only a few counts. This rearrangement joins TRBV11-3 to TRBJ2-1; the match to TRBD2 covers 7 bases. CDR3 size: 15 residues. Germline V gene lookup returns CDR1 SGHNT and CDR2 YENEEA. The J segment lost 6 bases and the V segment lost 2 bases, leaving 7 bases of the junction unmatched. The CDR3 nucleotides are TGTGCCAGCAGCTTAAGTGGGAGGGCCCGCAATGAGCAGTTCTTC. The encoded protein is CASSLSGRARNEQFF.

The genes are TRBV20-1 and TRBJ2-7; D might be TRBD1 (6 bases). Trimming stripped 6 bases from V and 2 bases from J, with 17 bases between. Germline CDR1 and CDR2: DFQATT and SNEGSKA (reference sequence). This CDR3 is 14 amino acids long. CDR3 in amino acids: CSAPKWSGAYEQYF. CDR3 DNA: TGCAGTGCCCCGAAGTGGTCAGGGGCCTACGAGCAGTACTTC.

This rearrangement joins TRBV4-1 to TRBJ2-3; 7 bases agree with TRBD1. CDR3 length equals 15 residues. V lost 4 bases and J lost 2; bases outside the gene matches: 6. Germline V lookup: CDR1 MGHRA, CDR2 YSYEKL. CDR3 in amino acids: CASSPQTGYTDTQYF. The CDR3 DNA is TGCGCCAGCAGCCCTCAGACAGGGTACACAGATACGCAGTATTTT.

The rearrangement links TRBV19 to TRBJ1-1, with 10 nucleotides matching TRBD1. The germline V gene has CDR1 LNHDA and CDR2 SQIVND (reference sequence). J lost 4 bases, V lost 8 bases, and 13 bases had no gene match. The CDR3 sequence is 16 residues long. As DNA, the CDR3 is TGTGCCAGTGTTGCCGGGACAGGGGTGTCGGGCACTGAAGCTTTCTTT. It codes for CASVAGTGVSGTEAFF.

This chain uses TRBV7-2 with TRBJ1-5; D call uncertain. Germline V gene data show CDR1 as SGHTA and CDR2 as FQGNSA. The CDR3 contains 15 residues. Trimming cost V 1 base and J 4 bases, with 11 bases left between them. CDR3 nucleotide sequence: TGTGCCAGCAGCTTAGATTGGAGGGCAAATCAGCCCCAGCATTTT. It specifies CASSLDWRANQPQHF. Filled out from reference TRBV7-2 and TRBJ1-5, the complete variable domain reads GAGVSQSPSNKVTEKGKDVELRCDPISGHTALYWYRQSLGQGLEFLIYFQGNSAPDKSGLPSDRFSAERTGGSVSTLTIQRTQQEDSAVYLCASSLDWRANQPQHFGDGTRLSIL.

The chain is built from TRBV30 and TRBJ1-2, with 7 nucleotides matching TRBD1. CDR3 length: 13 amino acids. CDR1 GTSNPN and CDR2 SVGIG come from the germline V gene (reference sequence). V was pared by 0 bases and J by 4 bases, with 2 bases of the junction left unmatched. The CDR3 region is CAWSVGTAYGYTF. The CDR3 DNA reads TGTGCCTGGAGTGTAGGGACAGCCTATGGCTACACCTTC.

V and J are TRBV6-5 and TRBJ2-1; TRBD1 aligns across 7 bases. The J segment lost 5 bases and the V segment lost 2 bases, leaving 3 bases of the junction unmatched. This CDR3 has 14 amino acids. The germline CDR1 and CDR2 sequences are MNHEY and SVGAGI. The CDR3 nucleotides are TGTGCCAGCAGTTACCCCGGACAGGACAATGAGCAGTTCTTC. This encodes CASSYPGQDNEQFF.

J is TRBJ1-2 and V is TRBV3-1; D remains unclear. Trimming removed 0 bases from V and 8 bases from J, with 10 bases in between. CDR1 is LGHDT and CDR2 is YNNKEL in the germline V gene (reference sequence). This CDR3 is built from 13 residues. CDR3 protein: CASSQEQFAGYTF. The CDR3 coding sequence is TGTGCCAGCAGCCAAGAACAATTCGCGGGCTACACCTTC.

V and J are TRBV7-2 and TRBJ2-5; a possible D gene is TRBD2 (6 bases). The CDR3 covers 14 residues. The V end was cut by 4 bases, the J end by 5 bases, with 14 bases between. Germline V gene data show CDR1 as SGHTA and CDR2 as FQGNSA. The CDR3 DNA sequence: TGTGCCAGCAGCTCTCCGGGACTCTGGGAGACCCAGTACTTC. Amino acids: CASSSPGLWETQYF.

The rearrangement uses TRBV5-1 and TRBJ2-3; 13 bases fit TRBD2. The length of the CDR3 is 16 residues. V gave up 5 bases and J gave up 4 bases; unmatched junction bases: 7. CDR1 and CDR2 from the germline V gene are SGHRS and YFSETQ. CDR3 region: CASSSGTSGVADTQYF. CDR3 DNA sequence: TGCGCCAGCAGTTCCGGGACTAGCGGGGTGGCAGATACGCAGTATTTT.

The genes are TRBV6-1 and TRBJ2-2; tentative D call: TRBD1 (5 bases). V lost 8 bases and J 1 base, leaving 11 bases between the germline ends. The CDR3 is 14 amino acids. Germline-derived CDR1 and CDR2 are MNHNS and SASEGT. The CDR3 loop is CASRQGQNTGELFF. The CDR3 region has the DNA TGTGCCAGCCGCCAGGGCCAGAACACCGGGGAGCTGTTTTTT.

The chain combines TRBV27 with TRBJ2-5; 7 bases align to TRBD1. Germline CDR1 is MNHEY and CDR2 is SMNVEV (reference sequence). The CDR3 extends over 14 amino acids. The V gene end was trimmed by 8 bases and the J gene end by 5 bases; junction bases not matched to a gene: 11. The CDR3 bases are TGTGCCAGCGGGAAAGACAGGGTGGAGGAGACCCAGTACTTC. It yields the protein CASGKDRVEETQYF.